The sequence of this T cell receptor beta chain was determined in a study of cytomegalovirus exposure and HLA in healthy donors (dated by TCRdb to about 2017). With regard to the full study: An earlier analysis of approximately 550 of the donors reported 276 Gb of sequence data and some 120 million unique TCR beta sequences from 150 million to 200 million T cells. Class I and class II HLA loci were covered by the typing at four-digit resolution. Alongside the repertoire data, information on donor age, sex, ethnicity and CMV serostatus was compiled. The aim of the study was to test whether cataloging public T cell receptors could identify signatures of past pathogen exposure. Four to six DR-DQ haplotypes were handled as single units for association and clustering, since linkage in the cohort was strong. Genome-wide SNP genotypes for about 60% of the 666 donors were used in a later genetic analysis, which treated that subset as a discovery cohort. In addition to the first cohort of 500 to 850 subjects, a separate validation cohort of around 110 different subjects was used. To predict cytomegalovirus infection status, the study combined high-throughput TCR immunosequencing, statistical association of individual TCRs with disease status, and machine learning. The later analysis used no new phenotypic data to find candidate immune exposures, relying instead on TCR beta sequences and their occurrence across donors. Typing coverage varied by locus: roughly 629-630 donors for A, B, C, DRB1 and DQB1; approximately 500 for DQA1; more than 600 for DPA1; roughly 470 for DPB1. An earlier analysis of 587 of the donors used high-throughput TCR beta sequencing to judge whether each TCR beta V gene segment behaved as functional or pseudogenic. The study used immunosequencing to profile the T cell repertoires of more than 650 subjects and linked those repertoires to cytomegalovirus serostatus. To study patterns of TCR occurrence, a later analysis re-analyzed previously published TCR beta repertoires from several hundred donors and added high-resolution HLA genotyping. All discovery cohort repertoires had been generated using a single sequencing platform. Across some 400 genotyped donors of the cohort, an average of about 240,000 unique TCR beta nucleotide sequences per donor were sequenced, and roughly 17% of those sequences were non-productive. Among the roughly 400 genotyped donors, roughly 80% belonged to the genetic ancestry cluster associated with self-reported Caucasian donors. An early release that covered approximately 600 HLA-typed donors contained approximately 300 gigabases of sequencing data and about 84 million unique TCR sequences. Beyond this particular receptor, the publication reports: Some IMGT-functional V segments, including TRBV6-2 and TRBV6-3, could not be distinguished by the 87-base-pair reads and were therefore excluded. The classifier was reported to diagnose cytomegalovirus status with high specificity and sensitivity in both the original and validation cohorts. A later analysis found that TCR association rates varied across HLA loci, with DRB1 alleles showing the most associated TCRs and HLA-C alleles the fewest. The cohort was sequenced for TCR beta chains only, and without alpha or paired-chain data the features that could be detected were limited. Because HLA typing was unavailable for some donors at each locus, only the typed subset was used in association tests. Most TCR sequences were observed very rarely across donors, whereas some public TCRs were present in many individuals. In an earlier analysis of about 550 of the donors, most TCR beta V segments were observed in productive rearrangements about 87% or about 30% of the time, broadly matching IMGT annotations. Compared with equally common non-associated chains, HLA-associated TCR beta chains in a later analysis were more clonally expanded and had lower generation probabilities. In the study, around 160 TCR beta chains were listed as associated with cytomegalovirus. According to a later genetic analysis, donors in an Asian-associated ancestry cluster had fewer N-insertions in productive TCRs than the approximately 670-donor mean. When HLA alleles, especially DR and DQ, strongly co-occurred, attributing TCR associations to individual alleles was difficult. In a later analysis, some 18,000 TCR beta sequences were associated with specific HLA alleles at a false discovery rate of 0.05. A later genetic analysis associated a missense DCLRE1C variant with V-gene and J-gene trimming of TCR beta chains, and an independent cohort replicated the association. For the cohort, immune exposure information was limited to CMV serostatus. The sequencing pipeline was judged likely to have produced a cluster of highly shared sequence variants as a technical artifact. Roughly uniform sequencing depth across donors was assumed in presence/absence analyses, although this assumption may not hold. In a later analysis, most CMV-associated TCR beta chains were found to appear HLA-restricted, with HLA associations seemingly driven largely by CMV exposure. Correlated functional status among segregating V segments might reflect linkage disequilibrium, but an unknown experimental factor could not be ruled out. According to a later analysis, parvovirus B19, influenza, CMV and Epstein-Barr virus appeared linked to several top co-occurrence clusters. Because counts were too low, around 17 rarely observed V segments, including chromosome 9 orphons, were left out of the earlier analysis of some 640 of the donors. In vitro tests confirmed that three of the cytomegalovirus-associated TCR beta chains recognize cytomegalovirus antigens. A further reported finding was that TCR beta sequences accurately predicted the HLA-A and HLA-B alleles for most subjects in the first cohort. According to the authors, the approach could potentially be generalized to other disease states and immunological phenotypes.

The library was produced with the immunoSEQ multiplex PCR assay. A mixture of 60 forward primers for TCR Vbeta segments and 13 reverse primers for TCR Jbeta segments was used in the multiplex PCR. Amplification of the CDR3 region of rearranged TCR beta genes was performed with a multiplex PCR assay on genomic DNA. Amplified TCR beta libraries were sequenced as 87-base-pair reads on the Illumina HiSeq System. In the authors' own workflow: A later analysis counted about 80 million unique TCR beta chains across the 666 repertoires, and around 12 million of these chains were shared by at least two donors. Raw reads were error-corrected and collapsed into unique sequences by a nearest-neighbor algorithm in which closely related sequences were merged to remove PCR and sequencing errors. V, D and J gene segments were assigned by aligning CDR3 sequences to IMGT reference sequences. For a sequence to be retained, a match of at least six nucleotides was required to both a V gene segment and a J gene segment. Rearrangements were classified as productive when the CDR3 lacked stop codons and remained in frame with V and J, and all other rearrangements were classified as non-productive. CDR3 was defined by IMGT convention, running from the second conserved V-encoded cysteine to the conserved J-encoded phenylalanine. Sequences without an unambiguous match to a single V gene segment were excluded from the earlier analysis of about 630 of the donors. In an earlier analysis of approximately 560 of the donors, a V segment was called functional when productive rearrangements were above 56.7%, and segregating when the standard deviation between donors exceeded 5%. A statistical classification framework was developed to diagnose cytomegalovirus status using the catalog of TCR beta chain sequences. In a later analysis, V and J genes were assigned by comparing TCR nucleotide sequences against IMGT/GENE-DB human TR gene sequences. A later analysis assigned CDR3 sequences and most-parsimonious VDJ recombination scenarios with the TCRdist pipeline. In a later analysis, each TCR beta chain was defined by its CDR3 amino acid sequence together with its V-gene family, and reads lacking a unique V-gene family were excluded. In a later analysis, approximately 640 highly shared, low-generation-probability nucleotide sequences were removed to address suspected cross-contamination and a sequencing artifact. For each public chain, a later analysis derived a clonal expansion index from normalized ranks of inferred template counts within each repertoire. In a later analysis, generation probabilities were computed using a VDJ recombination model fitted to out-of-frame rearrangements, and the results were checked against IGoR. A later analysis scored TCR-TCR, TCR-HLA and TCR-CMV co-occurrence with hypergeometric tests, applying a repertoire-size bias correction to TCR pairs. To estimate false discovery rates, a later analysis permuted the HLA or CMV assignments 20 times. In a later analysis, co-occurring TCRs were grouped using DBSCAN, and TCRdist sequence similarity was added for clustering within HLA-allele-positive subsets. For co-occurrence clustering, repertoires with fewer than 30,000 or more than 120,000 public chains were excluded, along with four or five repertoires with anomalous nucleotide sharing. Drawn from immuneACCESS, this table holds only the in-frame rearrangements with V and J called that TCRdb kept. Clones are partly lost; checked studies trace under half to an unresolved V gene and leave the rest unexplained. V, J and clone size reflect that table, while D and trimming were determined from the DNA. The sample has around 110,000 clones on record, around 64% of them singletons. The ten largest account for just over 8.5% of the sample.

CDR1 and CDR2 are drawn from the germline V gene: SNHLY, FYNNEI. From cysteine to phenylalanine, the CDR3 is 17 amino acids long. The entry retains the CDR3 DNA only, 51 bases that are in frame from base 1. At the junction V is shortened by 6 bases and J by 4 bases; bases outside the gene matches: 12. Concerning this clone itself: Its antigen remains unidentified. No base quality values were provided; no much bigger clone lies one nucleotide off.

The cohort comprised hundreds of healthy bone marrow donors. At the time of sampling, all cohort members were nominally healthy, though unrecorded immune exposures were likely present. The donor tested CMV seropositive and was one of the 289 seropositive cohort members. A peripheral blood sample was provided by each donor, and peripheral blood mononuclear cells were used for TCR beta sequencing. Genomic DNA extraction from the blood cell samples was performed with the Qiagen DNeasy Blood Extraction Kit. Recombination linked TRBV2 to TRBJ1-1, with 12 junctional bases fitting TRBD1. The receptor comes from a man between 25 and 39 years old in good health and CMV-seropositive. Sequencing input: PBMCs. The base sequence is TGTGCCAGCAGGCTACCGGGACAGGGGGCTTTGACCACTGAAGCTTTCTTT. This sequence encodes CASRLPGQGALTTEAFF.